This T cell receptor (beta chain) appears in the sequencing data of a study of patients and donors after allogeneic stem cell transplantation. This clonotype was seen a few times. Per the germline V gene, CDR1 is SGHRS and CDR2 is YFSETQ. The V and J ends lost 0 bases and 3 bases, in that order; junction bases with no gene match: 3. The CDR3 is made up of 15 amino acids. TCRdb re-called the RT-PCR reads with MiXCR, one entry per CDR3 protein. Found here are about 960,000 distinct CDR3 sequences, over 15% of them singletons; the top ten hold under 6.5%. V and J are TRBV5-1 and TRBJ1-5, with 7 positions matching TRBD1. Sequenced: blood, either unsorted or a sorted T cell fraction (not recorded which). The origin of this receptor is a human donor who was either an allogeneic HSCT recipient or a stem cell or donor lymphocyte infusion donor (not recorded which). It is not recorded whose cells these are; they may come from a transplant donor. Here the CDR3 reads CASSLEQGDNQPQHF. The CDR3 DNA follows: TGCGCCAGCAGCTTGGAGCAGGGGGACAATCAGCCCCAGCATTTT.